Listed here are 3 T cell receptor beta chains from one sample, sequenced in a study of cytomegalovirus exposure and HLA in healthy donors. PCR amplification relied on 60 Vbeta primers (plus 13 Jbeta primers). Sequencing was performed with immunoSEQ multiplex PCR; in TCRdb, only in-frame clones are kept and a portion is missing. The repertoire consists of around 170,000 clones, with 77% occurring once and the leading ten covering roughly 1.5%. Sequencing was done on a sample of PBMCs. These receptors all come from a man aged 18 to 29 in good health and CMV-seronegative.

The V call is TRBV6-5, the J call TRBJ2-5, with 10 bases aligning to TRBD1. With V trimmed by 5 bases and J by 5 bases, 5 bases remained unmatched. The CDR3 has 14 residues. CDR1 and CDR2 (germline): MNHEY, SVGAGI. CDR3 sequence reads: CASSTGTGVETQYF. CDR3 DNA sequence: TGTGCCAGCAGTACCGGGACAGGGGTTGAGACCCAGTACTTC.

The chain employs TRBV6-1 and TRBJ2-1, with D possibly matching TRBD2 (5 bases). Trimming shortened V by 1 base and J by 6 bases, and 13 bases separated the two germline ends. The CDR3 consists of 15 residues. Germline V lookup: CDR1 MNHNS, CDR2 SASEGT. The CDR3 here is CASSEDTGSPNEQFF. In DNA form, the CDR3 reads TGTGCCAGCAGTGAAGATACGGGGTCTCCCAATGAGCAGTTCTTC.

The chain recombines TRBV2 with TRBJ2-7, with 9 bases aligning to TRBD2. The V and J ends lost 5 bases and 1 base, in that order; junction bases with no gene match: 9. CDR3 length: 16 amino acids. CDR1 and CDR2 (germline): SNHLY, FYNNEI. CDR3 protein: CASSFGSLAGSYEQYF. DNA for the CDR3: TGTGCCAGCAGTTTCGGTAGCCTAGCGGGGTCCTACGAGCAGTACTTC.